Listed below are T cell receptor beta chains from one sample, sequenced in a study of CXCR4 blockade with PD-1 therapy in pancreatic cancer. The assay was immunoSEQ multiplex PCR, and TCRdb's table has in-frame clones only and misses some. The profile covers 200 to 300 clones, with roughly 35% appearing a single time and roughly 26% taken by the ten largest. Material for sequencing was tumor tissue. These receptors all come from a human donor with pancreatic ductal adenocarcinoma. CDR3s include the opening cysteine and the closing phenylalanine or tryptophan. The D gene is left open where the match is weak. Clone size, where shown, is once, few, many, or a class for clones that have expanded.

length,size,J,V,D,DNA,CDR3
15,.,TRBJ2-3,TRBV29-1,.,TGCAGCGTTGGGGAGGAGGAGTGGATCACAGATACGCAGTATTTT,CSVGEEEWITDTQYF
15,.,TRBJ1-2,TRBV11-3,.,TGTGCCAGCAGCCCATTAGCCGGGTCTGGGGATGGCTACACCTTC,CASSPLAGSGDGYTF
14,medium-sized,TRBJ2-7,TRBV11-3,.,TGTGCCAGCAGCCCCCCCACAGGTAACTACGAGCAGTACTTC,CASSPPTGNYEQYF
16,.,TRBJ2-7,TRBV19,TRBD2,TGTGCCACATCCGGGACTAGCGGGAGGGCCTCCCACGAGCAGTACTTC,CATSGTSGRASHEQYF
15,few,TRBJ2-5,TRBV29-1,TRBD2,TGCAGCGTGGAGCCCGAGCGGGGGCGTCAAGAGACCCAGTACTTC,CSVEPERGRQETQYF
16,.,TRBJ1-3,TRBV18,.,TGTGCCAGCTCACCGCAGACAAGAACCTCTGGAAACACCATATATTTT,CASSPQTRTSGNTIYF
14,.,TRBJ2-1,TRBV28,.,TGTGCCAGCAGGTGGCTGGGGAAACTGGGTGAGCAGTTCTTC,CASRWLGKLGEQFF
17,few,TRBJ1-5,TRBV28,.,TGTGCCAGCAGTCTCCCTCCCAGGGTAAGAAGCAATCAGCCCCAGCATTTT,CASSLPPRVRSNQPQHF
16,.,TRBJ2-7,TRBV6-8,.,TGTGCCAGTAACCGGGACCGCATATATGGGATATACGAGCAGTACTTC,CASNRDRIYGIYEQYF
15,.,TRBJ2-1,TRBV19,.,TGTGCCAGTAGTATATCGACAGGTCCTTACAATGAGCAGTTCTTC,CASSISTGPYNEQFF
15,large,TRBJ2-1,TRBV11-3,.,TGTGCCAGCAGCTTAGGGAGATCCCCTAACAATGAGCAGTTCTTC,CASSLGRSPNNEQFF
15,.,TRBJ2-1,TRBV4-1,.,TGCGCCAGCAGCCAAGAAAGGGGTTATAGCAATGAGCAGTTCTTC,CASSQERGYSNEQFF
15,.,TRBJ1-5,TRBV19,.,TGTGCCAGTAGTCAATGGGGGGCAGGGAATCAGCCCCAGCATTTT,CASSQWGAGNQPQHF
14,.,TRBJ2-1,TRBV11-3,.,TGTGCCAGCAGCTTAGATGGCCCTTTGGATGAGCAGTTCTTC,CASSLDGPLDEQFF
16,few,TRBJ2-5,TRBV6-8,TRBD1,TGTGCCAGCAGTCTCCGGGACAGCTTTGAGACACAGACACTGTACTTC,CASSLRDSFETQTLYF
14,.,TRBJ2-7,TRBV29-1,TRBD1,TGCAGCGTTGAAATAGGGGACAGGGGCTACGAGCAGTACTTC,CSVEIGDRGYEQYF
14,.,TRBJ2-2,TRBV9,TRBD1,TGTGCCAGCAGGGGACAGACGAACACCGGGGAGCTGTTTTTT,CASRGQTNTGELFF
17,.,TRBJ2-7,TRBV15,TRBD1,TGTGCCACCAGCAGAGAGGTTTTCAGGGGGCAGAACTACGAGCAGTACTTC,CATSREVFRGQNYEQYF
11,.,TRBJ2-7,TRBV14,.,TGTGCCAGCAGCCTCAACTACGAGCAGTACTTC,CASSLNYEQYF
16,.,TRBJ2-7,TRBV29-1,.,TGCAGCGTTGGTGGTTTGGGTGGCGGGCCTACCTACGAGCAGTACTTC,CSVGGLGGGPTYEQYF
14,.,TRBJ1-2,TRBV19,TRBD1,TGTGCCAGTACCGAGAGGTGGGACAGATATGGCTACACCTTC,CASTERWDRYGYTF
13,.,TRBJ2-7,TRBV19,TRBD1,TGTGCCAATAGTACCGGGACAGCCTACGAGCAGTACTTC,CANSTGTAYEQYF
13,few,TRBJ1-2,TRBV19,.,TGTGCCAGTAGTAGAGACACCATTTCTGGCTACACCTTC,CASSRDTISGYTF
15,.,TRBJ1-2,TRBV19,.,TGTGCCAGTAGTATTTGGGACACCATTAACTATGGCTACACCTTC,CASSIWDTINYGYTF
13,few,TRBJ2-3,TRBV30,.,TGTGCCTGGAGCGGAGCGAGCACAGATACGCAGTATTTT,CAWSGASTDTQYF
14,large,TRBJ1-1,TRBV11-3,.,TGTGCCAGCACCAGTCCCTCCCTGAACACTGAAGCTTTCTTT,CASTSPSLNTEAFF
16,few,TRBJ2-1,TRBV15,TRBD2,TGTGCCACCAGCCCGGGGACAGGACTAGCGGACAATGAGCAGTTCTTC,CATSPGTGLADNEQFF
15,few,TRBJ2-1,TRBV29-1,.,TGCAGCGTCGGGTCAGCGGGCGGATCCTACAATGAGCAGTTCTTC,CSVGSAGGSYNEQFF
13,few,TRBJ1-1,TRBV2,.,TGTGCCAGCTTCAGGCCTATGAACACTGAAGCTTTCTTT,CASFRPMNTEAFF
16,few,TRBJ2-7,TRBV11-3,TRBD2,TGTGCCAGCAGCTTGGGCGGCGGGAGGGCCAAAAACGAGCAGTACTTC,CASSLGGGRAKNEQYF
13,.,TRBJ2-3,TRBV28,.,TGTGCCAGCAGTCGAGACGTCACAGATACGCAGTATTTT,CASSRDVTDTQYF
15,large,TRBJ1-4,TRBV11-3,.,TGTGCCAGCAGCCACCCCTCACGCGATAATGAAAAACTGTTTTTT,CASSHPSRDNEKLFF
14,.,TRBJ2-1,TRBV19,TRBD2,TGTGCCAGTAGTATGCTAGCGGGTGTGCATGAGCAGTTCTTC,CASSMLAGVHEQFF